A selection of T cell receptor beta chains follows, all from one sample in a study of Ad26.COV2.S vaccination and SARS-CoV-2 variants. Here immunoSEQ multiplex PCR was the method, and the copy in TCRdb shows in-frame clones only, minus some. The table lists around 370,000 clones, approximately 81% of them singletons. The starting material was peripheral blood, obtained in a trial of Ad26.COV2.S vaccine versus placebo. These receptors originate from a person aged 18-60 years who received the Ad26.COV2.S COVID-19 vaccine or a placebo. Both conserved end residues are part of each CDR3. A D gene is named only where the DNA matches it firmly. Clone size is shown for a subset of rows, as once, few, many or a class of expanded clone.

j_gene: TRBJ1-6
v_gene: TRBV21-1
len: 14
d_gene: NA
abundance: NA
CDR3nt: TGTGCCAGCAGCACTCGGACAGGGCTCTCACCCCTCCACTTT
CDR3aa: CASSTRTGLSPLHF

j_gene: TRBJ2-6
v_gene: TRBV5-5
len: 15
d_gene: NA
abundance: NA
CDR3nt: TGTGCCAGCAGCTCCCGGATCGCTGGGGCCAACGTCCTGACTTTC
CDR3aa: CASSSRIAGANVLTF

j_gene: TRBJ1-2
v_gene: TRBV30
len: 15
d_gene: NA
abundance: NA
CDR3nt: TGTGCCTGGAGTGTCTCCCGGCGGAGGGGGTATGGCTACACCTTC
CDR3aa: CAWSVSRRRGYGYTF

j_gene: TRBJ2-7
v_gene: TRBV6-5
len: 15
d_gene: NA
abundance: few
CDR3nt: TGTGCCAGCAGTTACTCACAGGAGATGGCCTACGAGCAGTACTTC
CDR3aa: CASSYSQEMAYEQYF

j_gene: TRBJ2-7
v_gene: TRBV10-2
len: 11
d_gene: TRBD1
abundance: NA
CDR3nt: TGCGCCGGAGGTTCAGGGGGAGAGCAGTACTTC
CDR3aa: CAGGSGGEQYF

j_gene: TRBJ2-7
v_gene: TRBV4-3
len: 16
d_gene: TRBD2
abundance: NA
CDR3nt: TGCGCCAGCAGCCAAGATCCAGCGGGACTCTCCTACGAGCAGTACTTC
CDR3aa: CASSQDPAGLSYEQYF

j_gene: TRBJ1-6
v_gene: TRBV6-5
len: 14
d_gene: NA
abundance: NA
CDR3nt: TGTGCCAGCAGTACTGGACGGTTTAATTCACCCCTCCACTTT
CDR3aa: CASSTGRFNSPLHF

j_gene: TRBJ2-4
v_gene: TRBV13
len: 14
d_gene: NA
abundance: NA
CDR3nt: TGTGCCAGCAGCGCGAGGCTAGCCAAAAACATTCAGTACTTC
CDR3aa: CASSARLAKNIQYF

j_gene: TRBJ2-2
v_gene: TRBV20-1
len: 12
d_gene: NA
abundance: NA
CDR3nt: TGCAGTGCTAGTAGAGGTGCTGGGGAGCTGTTTTTT
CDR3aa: CSASRGAGELFF

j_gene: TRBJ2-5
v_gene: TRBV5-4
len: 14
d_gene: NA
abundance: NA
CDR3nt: TGTGCCAGCAGCTTTTCGACAGCCGGCGAGACCCAGTACTTC
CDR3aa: CASSFSTAGETQYF

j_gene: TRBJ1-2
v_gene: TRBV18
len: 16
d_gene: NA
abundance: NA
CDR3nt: TGTGCCAGCTCACCTGATCGAGGCCAAAATAACTATGGCTACACCTTC
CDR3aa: CASSPDRGQNNYGYTF

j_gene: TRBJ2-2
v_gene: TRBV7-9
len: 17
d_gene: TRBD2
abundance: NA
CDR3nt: TGTGCCAGCAGCCCGGGACTAGCGGAGGCAAGGACCGGGGAGCTGTTTTTT
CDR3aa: CASSPGLAEARTGELFF

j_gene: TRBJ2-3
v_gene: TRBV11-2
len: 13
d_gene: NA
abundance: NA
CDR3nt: TGTGCCAGCAGCTTAGACCTCGGAGATACGCAGTATTTT
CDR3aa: CASSLDLGDTQYF

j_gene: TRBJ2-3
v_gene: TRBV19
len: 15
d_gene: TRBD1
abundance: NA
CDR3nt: TGTGCCAGTAGCGAGGACAGGGTGGAGACAGATACGCAGTATTTT
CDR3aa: CASSEDRVETDTQYF

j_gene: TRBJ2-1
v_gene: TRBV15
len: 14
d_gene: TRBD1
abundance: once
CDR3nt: TGTGCCACCAGCTTACAGGGGTGGGACAATGAGCAGTTCTTC
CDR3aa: CATSLQGWDNEQFF

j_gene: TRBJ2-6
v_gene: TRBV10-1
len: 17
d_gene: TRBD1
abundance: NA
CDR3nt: TGCGCCAGCAGTGAGTCAACAGGGGGCTCGGGGGCCAACGTCCTGACTTTC
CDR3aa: CASSESTGGSGANVLTF

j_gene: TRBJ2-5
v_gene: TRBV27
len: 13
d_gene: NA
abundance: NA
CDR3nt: TGTGCCAGCAGTTCCCACCTTCGAGAGACCCAGTACTTC
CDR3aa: CASSSHLRETQYF

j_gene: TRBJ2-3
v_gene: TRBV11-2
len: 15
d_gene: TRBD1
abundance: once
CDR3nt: TGTGCCAGCAGCGTAGGGACAGTTAGCACAGATACGCAGTATTTT
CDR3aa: CASSVGTVSTDTQYF

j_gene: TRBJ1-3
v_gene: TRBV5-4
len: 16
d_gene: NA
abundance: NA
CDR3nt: TGTGCCAGCAGCTTGTATATAGGGGCCTCTGGAAACACCATATATTTT
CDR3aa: CASSLYIGASGNTIYF

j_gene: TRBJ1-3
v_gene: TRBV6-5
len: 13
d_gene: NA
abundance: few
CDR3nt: TGTGCTGTCACCGGCACAGGGGGAAACACCATATATTTT
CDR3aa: CAVTGTGGNTIYF

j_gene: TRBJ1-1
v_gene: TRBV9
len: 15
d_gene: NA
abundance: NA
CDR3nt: TGTGCCAGCAGCGTAGGGGGTCAATTGAACACTGAAGCTTTCTTT
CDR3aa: CASSVGGQLNTEAFF

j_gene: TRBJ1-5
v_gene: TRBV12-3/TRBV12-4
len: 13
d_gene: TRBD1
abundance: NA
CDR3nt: TGTGCCAGCAGTCAACAGGGGCATCAGCCCCAGCATTTT
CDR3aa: CASSQQGHQPQHF

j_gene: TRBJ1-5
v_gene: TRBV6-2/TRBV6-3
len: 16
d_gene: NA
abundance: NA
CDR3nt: TGTGCCAGCAGTTACTGGACTGTCCGAGGGAATCAGCCCCAGCATTTT
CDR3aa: CASSYWTVRGNQPQHF

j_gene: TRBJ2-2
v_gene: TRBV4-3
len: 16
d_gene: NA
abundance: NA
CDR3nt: TGCGCCAGCAGCCTCCAGGGGATCCAGAACACCGGGGAGCTGTTTTTT
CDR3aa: CASSLQGIQNTGELFF

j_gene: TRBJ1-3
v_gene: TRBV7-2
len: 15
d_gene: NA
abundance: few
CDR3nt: TGTGCCAGCAGCTTTAGTGCTACCTACGGAAACACCATATATTTT
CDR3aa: CASSFSATYGNTIYF

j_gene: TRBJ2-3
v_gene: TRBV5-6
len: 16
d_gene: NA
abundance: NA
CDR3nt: TGTGCCAGCAGCTCGAGTCGCGGATCTAGCACAGATACGCAGTATTTT
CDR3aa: CASSSSRGSSTDTQYF

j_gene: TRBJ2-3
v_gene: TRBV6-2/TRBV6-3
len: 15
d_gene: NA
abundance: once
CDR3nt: TGTGCCAGCAGTTTTATCGGGACTGACACAGATACGCAGTATTTT
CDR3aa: CASSFIGTDTDTQYF

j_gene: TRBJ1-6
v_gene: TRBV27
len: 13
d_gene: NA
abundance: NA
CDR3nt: TGTGCCAGCACAGGGAGGGAAAATTCACCCCTCCACTTT
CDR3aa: CASTGRENSPLHF

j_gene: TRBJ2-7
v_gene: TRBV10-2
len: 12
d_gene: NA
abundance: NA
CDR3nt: TGCGCCAGCAGTGACTTCCGGTACGAGCAGTACTTC
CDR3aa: CASSDFRYEQYF